This T cell receptor beta chain was sequenced in a study of beta chain features in type 1 diabetes. Study summary: Similarity in age, gender and cell yields was seen between patients and healthy donors. Examined across all samples were about 110 million sorted cells.

This CDR3 contains 16 residues. Germline CDR1 is SNHLY and CDR2 is FYNNEI. V was cut by 2 bases and J by 0 bases, with 10 bases left in between. This clone was detected only a few times. What it binds is unknown. The whole isolated RNA underwent reverse transcription, so sequencing captured expressed TCRB transcripts. Profiled with immunoSEQ multiplex PCR; TCRdb holds only in-frame clones, not every one. The data contain hundreds of thousands of clones, roughly 12% of them singletons. Findings of the study overall: Insertions at VDJ junctions were less frequent in type 1 diabetes patients. These patients also deleted more nucleotides at the same junctions. Patients' naive, central memory and regulatory TCRB repertoires appeared more alike than those of healthy donors.

The specimen sequenced was naive CD4+ T cells from blood. The receptor comes from a man aged 18 to 30 in good health. The V call is TRBV2, the J call TRBJ2-2; D might be TRBD2 (6 bases). The CDR3 DNA reads TGTGCCAGCAGTGAACGGTGGGGGGCGAACACCGGGGAGCTGTTTTTT. It specifies CASSERWGANTGELFF.